This T cell receptor beta chain derives from a study of blood T cell repertoires in COVID-19. Original methodology: It was from reference gene primer amplification that nucleated cell counts were estimated. The repertoire was sequenced with immunoSEQ multiplex PCR; TCRdb's copy has only in-frame clones and lacks some. V, J and clone size reflect that table, while D and trimming were determined from the DNA. Of about 170,000 clones listed, approximately 79% are singletons. This CDR3 has 15 amino acids. Germline V lookup: CDR1 LNHDA, CDR2 SQIVND (reference sequence). The V end was cut by 5 bases, the J end by 7 bases, with 20 bases between.

This receptor was identified in a woman in her forties with COVID-19, enrolled during active disease. Source material: peripheral blood. V usage is TRBV19 and J usage is TRBJ1-2; D gene unclear. CDR3 sequence: CASSEVTGLSIGYTF. The CDR3, as DNA: TGTGCCAGTAGTGAGGTAACTGGACTCTCTATTGGCTACACCTTC.